Sequencing of this T cell receptor beta chain was carried out in a study of radiotherapy plus CTLA-4 blockade in lung cancer (dated by TCRdb to the late 2010s). Concerning the study at large: Objective responses occurred in 18% of enrolled patients, and over 30% achieved disease control. What the study reported, not specific to this receptor: TCR clones derived from tumors expanded in peripheral blood after treatment with radiotherapy and ipilimumab. The strongest predictors of response, as reported, were early dynamic changes in blood T cell clones along with a rise in serum interferon-beta after radiation.

V drops 3 bases and J drops 3 bases, leaving 9 bases in between. CDR1 and CDR2 were assigned from the germline V gene as MGHRA and YSYEKL. The CDR3 goes from the cysteine to the phenylalanine over 13 residues. Just the 39-base CDR3 DNA is kept, in frame starting at base 1. On this clone itself: Its antigen is still unknown. No base qualities exist here, and no much larger clone lies one base off it.

Libraries came from the immunoSEQ multiplex PCR assay. Not all clones reach the TCRdb copy of this immuneACCESS table, which keeps in-frame sequences only. Checked studies attribute under half of the gap to unresolved V genes and leave the rest unexplained. The sample records some 98,000 clones, around 83% of which are singletons. Of the sample, about 3.5% is held by the ten largest clones. In this study, focal radiation therapy paired with CTLA-4 blockade (ipilimumab) was tested in patients who had chemo-refractory metastatic non-small-cell lung cancer. The input for sequencing was peripheral blood, taken from a patient treated with radiotherapy plus ipilimumab. This receptor was taken from a human donor with non-small cell lung cancer who had a partial response to radiotherapy plus ipilimumab. The receptor chain draws on TRBV4-1 and TRBJ2-7; the D gene is possibly TRBD1, with 6 bases matching. The bases read TGCGCCAGCAGCCAGGGACAACTCTACGAGCAGTACTTC. Translation gives CASSQGQLYEQYF.